This TCR beta chain was captured in a study of PD-L1 blockade in urothelial cancer. Turning to the study itself: Previous chemotherapy exposure amounted to 0 to 3 regimens for patients. There were a median of about 150,000 T cells in blood samples.

CDR1 is MGHRA, CDR2 YSYEKL, per germline. CDR3 length: 16 residues. The germline V and J ends were trimmed by 6 bases and 5 bases, with 22 bases remaining between them. The repertoire was sequenced with immunoSEQ multiplex PCR; TCRdb's copy has only in-frame clones and lacks some. The data show about 20,000 clones, with around nine tenths seen just once and less than 4.5% held by the top ten. Each patient contributed between 1 and 8 total time points of blood mononuclear cells, pretreatment and during treatment. Specimen: PBMCs, collected around atezolizumab (anti-PD-L1) treatment. The source is a man aged 50-59 years with urothelial cancer. The J gene is TRBJ1-2, the V gene TRBV4-1; no reliable D call. The CDR3 coding sequence is TGCGCCAGCAGTTCCGGCGGTCTCCTGGAGCTATATGGCTACACCTTC. Translating it yields CASSSGGLLELYGYTF.